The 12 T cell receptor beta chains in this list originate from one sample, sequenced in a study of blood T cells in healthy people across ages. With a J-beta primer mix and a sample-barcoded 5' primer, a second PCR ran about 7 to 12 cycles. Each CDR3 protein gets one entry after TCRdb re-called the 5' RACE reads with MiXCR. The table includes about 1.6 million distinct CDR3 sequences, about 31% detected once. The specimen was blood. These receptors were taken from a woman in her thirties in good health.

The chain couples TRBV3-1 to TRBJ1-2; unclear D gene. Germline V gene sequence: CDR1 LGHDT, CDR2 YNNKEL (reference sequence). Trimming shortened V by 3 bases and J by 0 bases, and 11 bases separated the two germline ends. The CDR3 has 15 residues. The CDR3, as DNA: TGTGCCAGCAGCCACGTCAGGATAGCTAACTATGGCTACACCTTC. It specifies CASSHVRIANYGYTF.

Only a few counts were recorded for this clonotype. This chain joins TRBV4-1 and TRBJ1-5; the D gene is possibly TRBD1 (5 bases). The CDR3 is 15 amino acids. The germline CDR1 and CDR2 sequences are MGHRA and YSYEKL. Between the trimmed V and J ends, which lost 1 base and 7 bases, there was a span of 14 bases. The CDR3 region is CASSQVDQGSQPQHF. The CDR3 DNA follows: TGCGCCAGCAGCCAAGTTGATCAGGGTAGCCAGCCCCAGCATTTT.

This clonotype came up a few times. CDR3 sequence: CASSLGDVSTDTQYF. CDR3 DNA: TGCGCCAGCAGCCTTGGGGACGTAAGCACAGATACGCAGTATTTT. This chain uses TRBV4-1 with TRBJ2-3; D tentatively fits TRBD1 or TRBD2 (5 bases each). Germline values: CDR1 MGHRA, CDR2 YSYEKL. This CDR3 has 15 residues. The germline V and J ends were trimmed by 4 bases and 0 bases, with 11 bases remaining between them.

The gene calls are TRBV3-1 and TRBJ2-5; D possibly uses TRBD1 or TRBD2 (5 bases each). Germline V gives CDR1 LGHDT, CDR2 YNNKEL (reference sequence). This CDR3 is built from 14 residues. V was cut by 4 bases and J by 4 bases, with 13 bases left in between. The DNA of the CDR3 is TGTGCCAGCAGCCCCGCCAAGGGACGAGAGACCCAGTACTTC. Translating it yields CASSPAKGRETQYF.

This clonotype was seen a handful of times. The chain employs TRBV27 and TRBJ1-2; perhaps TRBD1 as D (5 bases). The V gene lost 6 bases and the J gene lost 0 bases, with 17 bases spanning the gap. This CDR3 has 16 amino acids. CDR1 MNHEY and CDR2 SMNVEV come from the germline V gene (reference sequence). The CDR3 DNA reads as TGTGCCAGCAGGCTCGCAGGGAGAGCAGCTAACTATGGCTACACCTTC. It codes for CASRLAGRAANYGYTF.

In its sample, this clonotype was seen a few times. DNA for the CDR3: TGCGCCAGCAGCCAGCTGGGACAGGGGATTGGGAATGAGCAGTTCTTC. Amino acid sequence: CASSQLGQGIGNEQFF. V and J are TRBV4-1 and TRBJ2-1; the match to TRBD1 covers 10 bases. CDR3 size: 16 residues. Trimming cost V 3 bases and J 7 bases; bases outside gene matches: 9. The V gene's germline CDR1 is MGHRA and CDR2 YSYEKL.

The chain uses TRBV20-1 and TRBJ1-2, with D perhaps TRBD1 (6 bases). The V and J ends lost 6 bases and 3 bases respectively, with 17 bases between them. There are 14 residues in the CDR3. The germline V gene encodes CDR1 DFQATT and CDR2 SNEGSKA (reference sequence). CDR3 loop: CSARKDSQDYGYTF. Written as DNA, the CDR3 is TGCAGTGCAAGAAAGGACAGCCAGGACTATGGCTACACCTTC.

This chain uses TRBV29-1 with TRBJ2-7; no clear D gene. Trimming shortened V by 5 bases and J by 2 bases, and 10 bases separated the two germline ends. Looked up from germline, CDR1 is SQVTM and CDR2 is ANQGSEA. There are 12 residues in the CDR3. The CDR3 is CSVLLRTYEQYF. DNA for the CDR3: TGCAGCGTTTTGCTCCGGACCTACGAGCAGTACTTC.

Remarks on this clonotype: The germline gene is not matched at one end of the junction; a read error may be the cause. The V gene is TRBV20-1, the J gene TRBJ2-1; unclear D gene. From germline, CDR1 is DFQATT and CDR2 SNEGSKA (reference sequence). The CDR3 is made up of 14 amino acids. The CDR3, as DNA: TGCAGCGCTAGGTCCGAGACTTCTTACAATGAGCAGTTCTTC. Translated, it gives CSARSETSYNEQFF.

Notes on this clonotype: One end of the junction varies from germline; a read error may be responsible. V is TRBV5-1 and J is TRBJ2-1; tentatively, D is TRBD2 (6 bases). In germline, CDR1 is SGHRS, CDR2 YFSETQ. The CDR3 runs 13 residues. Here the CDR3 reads CASSLGSGNGQFF. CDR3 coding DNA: TGCGCCAGCAGCTTGGGTAGCGGAAATGGGCAGTTCTTC.

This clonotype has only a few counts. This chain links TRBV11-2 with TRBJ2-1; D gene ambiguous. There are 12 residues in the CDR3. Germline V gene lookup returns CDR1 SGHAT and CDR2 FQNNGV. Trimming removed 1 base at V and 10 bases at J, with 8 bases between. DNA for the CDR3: TGTGCCAGCAGCTTAGTCGTGGTGGAGCAGTTCTTC. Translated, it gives CASSLVVVEQFF.

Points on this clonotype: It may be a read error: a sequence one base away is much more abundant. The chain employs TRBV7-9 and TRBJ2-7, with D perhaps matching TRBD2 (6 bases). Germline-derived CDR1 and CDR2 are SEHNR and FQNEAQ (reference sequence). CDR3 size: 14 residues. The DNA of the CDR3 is TGTGTCAGCAGCCGCGGGGCTAATACTTACGAGCAGTACTTC. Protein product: CVSSRGANTYEQYF.